A selection of T cell receptor beta chains follows, all from one sample in a study of CD8 T cells in Susac syndrome. TCRdb recomputed calls from the immunoSEQ multiplex PCR reads with MiXCR, one row per CDR3 protein. In the table there are approximately 200,000 distinct CDR3 sequences, roughly 96% of which are singletons. The sample taken for sequencing was CD4+ T cells from PBMCs. All receptors derive from a human donor with multiple sclerosis. Each CDR3 is given with its conserved first and last residue. A D gene is named only where the DNA matches it firmly. Rows may omit the clone size; those that give it use once, few, many or a size class.

j_call | v_call | d_call | clone_size | cdr3_aa | cdr3_nt
TRBJ2-7 | TRBV29-1 | NA | NA | CSVAAGDLIEQYF | TGCAGCGTTGCGGCAGGGGATCTAATCGAGCAGTACTTC
TRBJ2-7 | TRBV29-1 | NA | NA | CSVGTNYEQYF | TGCAGCGTGGGCACTAACTACGAGCAGTACTTC
TRBJ1-2 | TRBV30 | NA | NA | CAWSLVQGYTF | TGTGCCTGGAGTTTGGTGCAGGGCTACACCTTC
TRBJ2-1 | TRBV14 | TRBD1 | NA | CASSRLRDRYNEQFF | TGTGCCAGCAGCCGTCTGCGGGACAGGTACAATGAGCAGTTCTTC
TRBJ1-5 | TRBV20-1 | NA | few | CSARWGNQPQHF | TGCAGTGCTAGATGGGGGAACCAGCCCCAGCATTTT
TRBJ1-2 | TRBV12-3/TRBV12-4 | NA | NA | CASSSQGREGYTF | TGTGCCAGCAGTTCCCAGGGGAGGGAAGGCTACACCTTC
TRBJ1-1 | TRBV30 | NA | NA | CAWSTLGGKTGTEAFF | TGTGCCTGGAGTACCCTGGGGGGTAAGACGGGCACTGAAGCTTTCTTT
TRBJ2-4 | TRBV12-3/TRBV12-4 | TRBD1 | NA | CASRTGDPPLAKNIQYF | TGTGCCAGCAGGACAGGGGACCCGCCCCTAGCCAAAAACATTCAGTACTTC
TRBJ2-7 | TRBV20-1 | TRBD2 | NA | CSARVWRGLTYEQYF | TGCAGTGCTAGAGTATGGCGGGGGTTAACCTACGAGCAGTACTTC
TRBJ2-1 | TRBV7-2 | TRBD2 | NA | CASSLEGTSGYNEQFF | TGTGCCAGCAGCTTAGAGGGGACTAGCGGTTACAATGAGCAGTTCTTC
TRBJ2-3 | TRBV30 | NA | NA | CAWSAGATDTQYF | TGTGCCTGGAGTGCGGGGGCGACAGATACGCAGTATTTT
TRBJ2-7 | TRBV19 | NA | NA | CASSTDSPYEQYF | TGTGCCAGTAGTACCGACAGTCCCTACGAGCAGTACTTC
TRBJ1-2 | TRBV20-1 | NA | NA | CSASPTDFYGYTF | TGCAGTGCTAGCCCGACAGATTTCTATGGCTACACCTTC
TRBJ2-5 | TRBV7-9 | TRBD2 | NA | CASSYAGGQETQYF | TGTGCCAGCAGCTATGCGGGAGGGCAAGAGACCCAGTACTTC
TRBJ2-1 | TRBV5-6 | NA | NA | CASSSPGGASYNEQFF | TGTGCCAGCAGCTCCCCGGGTGGAGCCTCCTACAATGAGCAGTTCTTC
TRBJ2-5 | TRBV7-2 | NA | once | CASSLAWTRETQYF | TGTGCCAGCAGCTTAGCATGGACTCGGGAGACCCAGTACTTC
TRBJ2-3 | TRBV27 | NA | once | CASSEATFRTDTQYF | TGTGCCAGCAGCGAGGCGACATTCCGCACAGATACGCAGTATTTT
TRBJ2-5 | TRBV6-5 | NA | NA | CASSPGLEETQYF | TGTGCCAGCAGCCCCGGACTGGAAGAGACCCAGTACTTC
TRBJ1-1 | TRBV7-9 | NA | NA | CASSFSYPSTEAFF | TGTGCCAGCAGCTTTTCCTATCCGAGCACTGAAGCTTTCTTT
TRBJ1-2 | TRBV2 | NA | NA | CASRDWTDFNYGYTF | TGTGCCAGCAGAGATTGGACAGATTTTAACTATGGCTACACCTTC
TRBJ2-3 | TRBV24-1 | NA | NA | CATSDTSGPGDTQYF | TGTGCCACCAGTGATACCTCAGGGCCGGGGGATACGCAGTATTTT
TRBJ1-1 | TRBV18 | NA | few | CASSRDKNTEAFF | TGTGCCAGCTCCCGGGACAAGAACACTGAAGCTTTCTTT
TRBJ1-1 | TRBV30 | NA | NA | CACFGHRGAFF | TGTGCCTGCTTTGGACATCGGGGAGCTTTCTTT
TRBJ2-1 | TRBV3-1 | TRBD2 | NA | CASSQRGRNEQFF | TGTGCCAGCAGCCAGCGGGGGAGAAATGAGCAGTTCTTC
TRBJ1-5 | TRBV9 | NA | NA | CASSVDGDTYQPQHF | TGTGCCAGCAGCGTAGACGGGGACACCTATCAGCCCCAGCATTTT
TRBJ1-2 | TRBV18 | NA | NA | CASSPGQNGDYGYTF | TGTGCCAGCTCGCCTGGACAGAACGGTGACTATGGCTACACCTTC
TRBJ1-1 | TRBV6-1 | NA | NA | CASSAQMNTEAFF | TGTGCCAGCAGTGCCCAGATGAACACTGAAGCTTTCTTT
TRBJ1-6 | TRBV27 | TRBD1 | NA | CAIGWDRDSPLHF | TGTGCCATTGGATGGGACAGGGATTCACCCCTCCACTTT
TRBJ2-3 | TRBV20-1 | NA | NA | CSARDPGVLTDTQYF | TGCAGTGCTAGAGACCCAGGGGTCCTCACAGATACGCAGTATTTT
TRBJ2-7 | TRBV20-1 | TRBD2 | NA | CSAGLATGYEQYF | TGCAGTGCCGGACTAGCTACTGGCTACGAGCAGTACTTC
TRBJ2-7 | TRBV20-1 | NA | NA | CSAGQSSYEQYF | TGCAGTGCGGGTCAGAGCTCCTACGAGCAGTACTTC
TRBJ1-2 | TRBV20-1 | NA | NA | CSARVGLAERYTF | TGCAGTGCTAGAGTTGGTCTAGCGGAACGCTACACCTTC
TRBJ1-1 | TRBV30 | NA | NA | CAWSASAGPAFF | TGTGCCTGGAGTGCGTCGGCGGGCCCAGCTTTCTTT
TRBJ2-7 | TRBV27 | NA | NA | CASSPRFRDSLYEQYF | TGTGCCAGCAGTCCACGGTTCCGGGACTCCCTCTACGAGCAGTACTTC
TRBJ1-1 | TRBV20-1 | TRBD1 | NA | CSARGGQKAFF | TGCAGTGCTAGGGGGGGACAGAAAGCTTTCTTT
TRBJ1-1 | TRBV11-2 | NA | NA | CASRRIGGRVNTEAFF | TGTGCCAGCAGAAGAATAGGAGGGCGGGTGAACACTGAAGCTTTCTTT
TRBJ2-5 | TRBV4-1 | NA | NA | CASSQDTTGEETQYF | TGCGCCAGCAGCCAAGATACGACCGGAGAAGAGACCCAGTACTTC
TRBJ2-2 | TRBV29-1 | NA | NA | CSAQGFGELFF | TGCAGTGCTCAGGGATTCGGGGAGCTGTTTTTT
TRBJ2-1 | TRBV19 | NA | NA | CASRGTGYNEQFF | TGTGCCAGTAGAGGGACGGGCTACAATGAGCAGTTCTTC
TRBJ1-4 | TRBV20-1 | TRBD1 | NA | CSASQGAKVEKLFF | TGCAGTGCTAGCCAGGGGGCAAAGGTTGAAAAACTGTTTTTT
TRBJ2-7 | TRBV3-1 | NA | NA | CASSQSVPYEQYF | TGTGCCAGCAGCCAATCAGTTCCCTACGAGCAGTACTTC
TRBJ2-4 | TRBV11-2 | NA | NA | CASRLEGGMAKNIQYF | TGTGCCAGCCGGCTGGAGGGGGGAATGGCCAAAAACATTCAGTACTTC
TRBJ1-4 | TRBV20-1 | NA | NA | CSATRGATNEKLFF | TGCAGTGCTACCCGAGGTGCAACTAATGAAAAACTGTTTTTT
TRBJ1-2 | TRBV11-2 | NA | few | CASSGQGNGYTF | TGTGCCAGCAGCGGCCAGGGAAATGGCTACACCTTC
TRBJ2-7 | TRBV18 | NA | NA | CASSPPVSRNKLGQYF | TGTGCCAGCTCACCACCGGTCAGCAGGAATAAGTTGGGTCAGTACTTC
TRBJ2-7 | TRBV5-6 | NA | NA | CASRRDFGSYEQYF | TGTGCCAGCAGACGGGACTTCGGGTCCTACGAGCAGTACTTC
TRBJ2-3 | TRBV20-1 | NA | once | CSATPPPGRRDTQYF | TGCAGTGCTACTCCCCCCCCCGGGAGAAGGGATACGCAGTATTTT
TRBJ1-1 | TRBV9 | NA | NA | CASSVVSGWEAFF | TGTGCCAGCAGCGTAGTGTCAGGGTGGGAAGCTTTCTTT
TRBJ2-7 | TRBV18 | TRBD2 | NA | CASSPRSGGRYEQYF | TGTGCCAGCTCACCCCGATCGGGAGGGAGGTACGAGCAGTACTTC
TRBJ2-5 | TRBV5-1 | TRBD1 | NA | CASSPGQGRETQYF | TGCGCCAGCAGCCCAGGACAGGGCCGCGAGACCCAGTACTTC
TRBJ1-1 | TRBV29-1 | NA | NA | CSASFGRLNTEAFF | TGCAGCGCCTCCTTTGGCAGGTTGAACACTGAAGCTTTCTTT
TRBJ2-1 | TRBV2 | TRBD2 | NA | CASGAGTSYNEQFF | TGTGCCAGCGGGGCCGGGACTAGTTACAATGAGCAGTTCTTC
TRBJ2-5 | TRBV20-1 | TRBD1 | NA | CSARHRGQETQYF | TGCAGTGCTAGGCACAGGGGCCAAGAGACCCAGTACTTC
TRBJ2-4 | TRBV7-9 | TRBD1 | NA | CASSAVLGQGGIQYF | TGTGCCAGCAGCGCCGTATTAGGACAGGGGGGCATTCAGTACTTC
TRBJ1-1 | TRBV27 | TRBD1 | NA | CASSPQQGGEAFF | TGTGCCAGCAGCCCCCAACAGGGGGGGGAAGCTTTCTTT
TRBJ2-3 | TRBV5-8 | TRBD2 | NA | CASSPGLSAGASTDTQYF | TGTGCCAGCAGCCCCGGGCTAAGCGCGGGAGCAAGCACAGATACGCAGTATTTT
TRBJ2-5 | TRBV29-1 | TRBD2 | NA | CSVRRGVAGAQETQYF | TGCAGCGTCAGAAGAGGGGTAGCGGGAGCTCAAGAGACCCAGTACTTC
TRBJ2-5 | TRBV29-1 | NA | NA | CSVRELDGETQYF | TGCAGCGTGAGGGAGTTGGACGGAGAGACCCAGTACTTC
TRBJ2-3 | TRBV5-6 | NA | NA | CASSFSSSDTQYF | TGTGCCAGCAGCTTTTCCTCCTCAGATACGCAGTATTTT